These T cell receptor beta chains were read from a single sample in a study of technical replicates of blood from a handful of donors. Sequencing used immunoSEQ multiplex PCR; TCRdb keeps in-frame clones, though not all of them. The sample holds 50,000 to 70,000 clones; 80% to 90% are singletons and the top ten take about 4.9%. The sample was PBMCs. The receptors come from a human donor in good health. Some clones in this sample may be carry-over from other donors' samples. CDR3s include the opening cysteine and the closing phenylalanine or tryptophan. Each record gives: V gene, D gene, J gene, clone size, CDR3 DNA, CDR3 protein. D genes are given only for firm matches. Size is stated for part of the rows, as once, few or many counts, or as a class when the clone is expanded.

>TRBV2|TRBD1|TRBJ2-7|few
TGTGCCAGCAAGAATACGGACAGGCTCCACGAGCAGTACTTC
CASKNTDRLHEQYF
>TRBV9|TRBD1|TRBJ2-1|NA
TGTGCCAGCAGCGTAGATCCACAGGGGACCTCCTACAATGAGCAGTTCTTC
CASSVDPQGTSYNEQFF
>TRBV5-1|NA|TRBJ2-3|NA
TGCGCCAGCAGCTTGTCTACAGATACGCAGTATTTT
CASSLSTDTQYF
>TRBV7-9|NA|TRBJ2-7|NA
TGTGCCAGCAGCTTAGGGGGCGGATTGCCTTTCGAGCAGTACTTC
CASSLGGGLPFEQYF
>TRBV7-8|NA|TRBJ1-6|NA
TGTGCCAGCAGCTTACAGGGCAATTCACCCCTCCACTTT
CASSLQGNSPLHF
>TRBV5-6|NA|TRBJ1-3|NA
TGTGCCAGCAGCCGGAGGGGATTTTATGGAAACACCATATATTTT
CASSRRGFYGNTIYF
>TRBV29-1|TRBD1|TRBJ2-7|NA
TGCAGCGCCGGGACAGGGCGGTACGAGCAGTACTTC
CSAGTGRYEQYF
>TRBV18|TRBD1|TRBJ2-2|NA
TGTGCCAGCTCACCACTTGGGACAGGGAACACCGGGGAGCTGTTTTTT
CASSPLGTGNTGELFF
>TRBV6-1|TRBD1|TRBJ1-5|NA
TGTGCCAGCAGTGAACCACGGGACAGGACGTATAGCAATCAGCCCCAGCATTTT
CASSEPRDRTYSNQPQHF
>TRBV4-2|TRBD2|TRBJ2-7|NA
TGTGCCAGCAGCCAAGATCCCCTTCCGGGACTAGCGGGAGGGTGGGACTACGAGCAGTACTTC
CASSQDPLPGLAGGWDYEQYF
>TRBV7-9|TRBD2|TRBJ2-3|NA
TGTGCCAGCAGCTGGACTAGCGGGGGGGCGGATACGCAGTATTTT
CASSWTSGGADTQYF
>TRBV19|NA|TRBJ1-1|NA
TGTGCCAGTAGTAGGGCCATGAACACTGAAGCTTTCTTT
CASSRAMNTEAFF
>TRBV27|NA|TRBJ1-2|NA
TGTGCCAGCAGTTTAAGAACAGGAAGCTATGGCTACACCTTC
CASSLRTGSYGYTF
>TRBV6-5|TRBD1|TRBJ1-6|NA
TGTGCCAGCAGTTCCTCGGACAGGGGAGGTTCACCCCTCCACTTT
CASSSSDRGGSPLHF
>TRBV5-6|TRBD2|TRBJ2-4|NA
TGTGCCAGCAGCTTGGGCGCGGGAGTGGTCAAAAACATTCAGTACTTC
CASSLGAGVVKNIQYF
>TRBV7-9|NA|TRBJ2-7|once
TGTGCCTGCCTGGACTCAAAATCCTACGAGCAGTACTTC
CACLDSKSYEQYF
>TRBV10-3|NA|TRBJ1-1|NA
TGTGCCATCAGGAGGAACACTGAAGCTTTCTTT
CAIRRNTEAFF
>TRBV7-9|NA|TRBJ1-4|few
TGTGCCAGCAGCTTAGGTTCATTTAAGGGGCTGACTAATGAAAAACTGTTTTTT
CASSLGSFKGLTNEKLFF
>TRBV5-4|TRBD1|TRBJ1-4|NA
TGTGCCAGCAGCCCGGGACAGGGATATGAAAAACTGTTTTTT
CASSPGQGYEKLFF
>TRBV6-6|NA|TRBJ1-4|once
TGTGCCACCCGGGGGGAAAAACTGTTTTTT
CATRGEKLFF
>TRBV6-1|TRBD1|TRBJ1-2|once
TGTGCCAGCAGTGAGAGGACAGGCATAAACTATGGCTACACCTTC
CASSERTGINYGYTF
>TRBV14|NA|TRBJ1-2|NA
TGTGCCAGCAGCCGCGCAGGGTATGGCTACACCTTC
CASSRAGYGYTF
>TRBV6-1|TRBD2|TRBJ2-5|NA
TGTGCCAGCACTCAGACTAGCGGGAGGGTGGAGACCCAGTACTTC
CASTQTSGRVETQYF
>TRBV19|TRBD1|TRBJ2-5|NA
TGCGCCAGCCGGACAGGGGTCCAAGAGACCCAGTACTTC
CASRTGVQETQYF
>TRBV7-3|NA|TRBJ2-1|once
TGTGCCAGCAGCTTAACCGTTTTACCGGGGAATTACAATGAGCAGTTCTTC
CASSLTVLPGNYNEQFF
>TRBV30|TRBD2|TRBJ2-5|NA
TGTGCCTGGAGCACCGATCGGGGGGGGGAGACCCAGTACTTC
CAWSTDRGGETQYF
>TRBV7-6|TRBD2|TRBJ2-2|NA
TGTGCCAGCAGCTTTAGCGGGATGAACACCGGGGAGCTGTTTTTT
CASSFSGMNTGELFF
>TRBV11-2|TRBD2|TRBJ2-5|NA
TGTGCCAGTTTAAGCGCGGGGGGTCGACAAGAGACCCAGTACTTC
CASLSAGGRQETQYF
>TRBV4-3|TRBD1|TRBJ1-1|NA
TGCGCCAGCAGCCAGGACAGGGGGGACACTGAAGCTTTCTTT
CASSQDRGDTEAFF
>TRBV5-1|TRBD2|TRBJ2-5|NA
TGCGCCAGCAGCCTACAACTCCGGCGGGGGACAGAGACCCAGTACTTC
CASSLQLRRGTETQYF
>TRBV18|TRBD1|TRBJ1-1|NA
TGTGCCAGCTCGCCGGGACAGGTGAGGACTGAAGCTTTCTTT
CASSPGQVRTEAFF
>TRBV11-2|NA|TRBJ2-5|NA
TGTGCCAGCAGCCCATTACTAGCTGCTCAAGAGACCCAGTACTTC
CASSPLLAAQETQYF
>TRBV9|NA|TRBJ1-3|few
TGTGCCAGCAGCGTAGAACTTAGAAACACCATATATTTT
CASSVELRNTIYF
>TRBV4-3|NA|TRBJ2-7|NA
TGCGCCAGCAGCCAAGAGGCAGGGTCGCACGAGCAGTACTTC
CASSQEAGSHEQYF
>TRBV7-8|NA|TRBJ2-3|NA
TGTGCCAGCAGCTTTGCGGTTAGAGATACGCAGTATTTT
CASSFAVRDTQYF
>TRBV28|TRBD1|TRBJ1-2|NA
TGTGCCAGCAGTCAACGACCAACAGGGGTTGGCTACACCTTC
CASSQRPTGVGYTF
>TRBV27|NA|TRBJ2-7|NA
TGTGCCAGCAGTTTAACCGCAGGTCAATCCTACGAGCAGTACTTC
CASSLTAGQSYEQYF
>TRBV4-2|TRBD1|TRBJ1-4|NA
TGTGCCAGCAGCCAAGGGGACAGGGGTGAAAAACTGTTTTTT
CASSQGDRGEKLFF
>TRBV5-1|NA|TRBJ1-2|NA
TGCGCCAGCAGCAAGGACAATTCAAACTATGGCTACACCTTC
CASSKDNSNYGYTF
>TRBV7-9|NA|TRBJ1-1|NA
TGTGCCAGCAGTCAAAAACTTGAAGCTTTCTTT
CASSQKLEAFF
>TRBV30|NA|TRBJ2-5|NA
TGTGCCTGGAGACCCCACTACCCCCGAGGAGAGACCCAGTACTTC
CAWRPHYPRGETQYF
>TRBV9|NA|TRBJ1-1|NA
TGTGCCAGCAGCGGCCACCAGGGCGTAGGGACTGAAGCTTTCTTT
CASSGHQGVGTEAFF
>TRBV4-2|TRBD2|TRBJ2-5|NA
TGTGCCAGCAGCCAAGATAGCGGGGGCTCTCCTTGGACCCAGTACTTC
CASSQDSGGSPWTQYF
>TRBV18|TRBD1|TRBJ2-5|NA
TGTGCCAGCTCGCCGCAACAGGGGCAAGAGACCCAGTACTTC
CASSPQQGQETQYF
>TRBV14|NA|TRBJ2-7|NA
TGTGCCAGCAGCCAAGTAGACAGCCCCTACGAGCAGTACTTC
CASSQVDSPYEQYF
>TRBV18|TRBD2|TRBJ2-1|NA
TGTGCCAGCTCACCACGGCTAGCGGACAATGAGCAGTTCTTC
CASSPRLADNEQFF
>TRBV12-5|TRBD1|TRBJ1-2|NA
TGTGCTAGTGGTTTGGGGCTCAGGGGGAACTATGGCTACACCTTC
CASGLGLRGNYGYTF